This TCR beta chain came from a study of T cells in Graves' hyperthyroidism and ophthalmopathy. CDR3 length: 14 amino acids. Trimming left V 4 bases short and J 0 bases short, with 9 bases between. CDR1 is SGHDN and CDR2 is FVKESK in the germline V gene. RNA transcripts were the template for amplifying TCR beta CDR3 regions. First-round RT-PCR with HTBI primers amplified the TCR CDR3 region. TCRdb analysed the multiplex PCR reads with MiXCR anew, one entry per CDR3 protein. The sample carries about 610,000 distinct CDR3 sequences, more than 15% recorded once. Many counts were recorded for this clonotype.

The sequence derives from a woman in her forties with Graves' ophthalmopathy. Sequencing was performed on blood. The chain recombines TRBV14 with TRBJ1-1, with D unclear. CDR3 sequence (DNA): TGTGCCAGCAGCCGAAACCGAATGAACACTGAAGCTTTCTTT. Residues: CASSRNRMNTEAFF.